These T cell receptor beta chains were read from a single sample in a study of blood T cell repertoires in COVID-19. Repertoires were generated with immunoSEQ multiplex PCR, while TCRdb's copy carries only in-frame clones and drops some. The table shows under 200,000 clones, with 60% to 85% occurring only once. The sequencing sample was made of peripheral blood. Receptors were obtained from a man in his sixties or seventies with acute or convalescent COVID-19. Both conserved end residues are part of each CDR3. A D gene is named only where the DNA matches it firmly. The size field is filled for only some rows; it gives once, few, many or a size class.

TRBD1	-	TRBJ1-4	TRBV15	TGTGCCACCAGGAGGGACAGGGGTAATGAAAAACTGTTTTTT	CATRRDRGNEKLFF
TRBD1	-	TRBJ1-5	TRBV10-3	TGTGCCATAGCCGGGACAGCAAATCAGCCCCAGCATTTT	CAIAGTANQPQHF
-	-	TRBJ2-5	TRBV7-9	TGTGCCAGCAGGTTGGGAACAGGGTCAGAGACCCAGTACTTC	CASRLGTGSETQYF
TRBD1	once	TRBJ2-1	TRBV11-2	TGTGCCAGCAGCTTCACCGGGACAGGGAGAGTGGGCTACAATGAGCAGTTCTTC	CASSFTGTGRVGYNEQFF
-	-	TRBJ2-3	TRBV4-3	TGCGCCAGCAGCCCCGAGACTCGGTACACAGATACGCAGTATTTT	CASSPETRYTDTQYF
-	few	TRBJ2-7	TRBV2	TGTGCCAGCAGTGGGCAGGGGCTCTACGAGCAGTACTTC	CASSGQGLYEQYF
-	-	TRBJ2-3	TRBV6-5	TGTGCCACCGCCAGGGGGGTAAGCACAGATACGCAGTATTTT	CATARGVSTDTQYF
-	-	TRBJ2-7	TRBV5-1	TGCGCCAGCAGTTCCAGACAGGCTTCCTACGAGCAGTACTTC	CASSSRQASYEQYF
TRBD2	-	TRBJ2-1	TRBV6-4	TGTGCCAGCAGTGCAACTAGCGGGAGGGCCCTTGAGCAGTTCTTC	CASSATSGRALEQFF
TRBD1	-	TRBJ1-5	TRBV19	TGTGCCAGTACCGGGACAGGGAAAAGCAATCAGCCCCAGCATTTT	CASTGTGKSNQPQHF
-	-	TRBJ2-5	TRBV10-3	TGTGCCATCGCGGGGACCCAAGAGACCCAGTACTTC	CAIAGTQETQYF
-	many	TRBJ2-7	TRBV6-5	TGTGCCAGCAGCCTAGAGGCGTTCTCCACCTACGAGCAGTACTTC	CASSLEAFSTYEQYF
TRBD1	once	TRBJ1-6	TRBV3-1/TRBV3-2	TGTGCCAGCAGCTCATGGACAGGCTTCGATTCACCCCTCCACTTT	CASSSWTGFDSPLHF
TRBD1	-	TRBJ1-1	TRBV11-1	TGTGCCAGCAGCTCGACAGGGGGCTACACTGAAGCTTTCTTT	CASSSTGGYTEAFF
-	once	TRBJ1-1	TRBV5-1	TGCGCCAGCAGCCCTCAAGGAGGGGGAGGGACTGAAGCTTTCTTT	CASSPQGGGGTEAFF
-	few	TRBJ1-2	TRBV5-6	TGTGCCAGCAGCTTGAGGAGGGTTGGCTACACCTTC	CASSLRRVGYTF
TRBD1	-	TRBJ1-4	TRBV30	TGTGCCTGGAGTGTACGGACAGGGACTGAAAAACTGTTTTTT	CAWSVRTGTEKLFF
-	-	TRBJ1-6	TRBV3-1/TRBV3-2	TGTGCCAGCAGCCAAGGGAGGGACTCACCCCTCCACTTT	CASSQGRDSPLHF
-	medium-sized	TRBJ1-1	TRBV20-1	TGCAGTGCTAGAACCGCGGGGTCAGCTTTCTTT	CSARTAGSAFF
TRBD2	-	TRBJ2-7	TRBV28	TGTGCCAGCAGCACCCCACTAGCGGGAGGGCCACGGTACGAGCAGTACTTC	CASSTPLAGGPRYEQYF
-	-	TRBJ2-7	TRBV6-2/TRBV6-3	TGTGCCAGCAGTTACGAGCGATACGAGCAGTACTTC	CASSYERYEQYF
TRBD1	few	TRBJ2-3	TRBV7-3	TGTGCCAGCAGCTTCGGGACAGGGAAAGATACGCAGTATTTT	CASSFGTGKDTQYF
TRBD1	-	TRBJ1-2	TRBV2	TGTGCCAGCAGTGGAGCGGGACAGGGGAACTATGGCTACACCTTC	CASSGAGQGNYGYTF
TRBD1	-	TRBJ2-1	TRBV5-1	TGCGCCAGCAGCTTGGTCAGCAGAGGACAGGGCTCCTACAATGAGCAGTTCTTC	CASSLVSRGQGSYNEQFF
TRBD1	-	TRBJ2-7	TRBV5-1	TGCGCCAGCAGTGGGACAGGGCGAGTGCAGGAGCAGTACTTC	CASSGTGRVQEQYF
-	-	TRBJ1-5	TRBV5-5	TGTGCCAGCAGCTTGACAGGGAACAGCAATCAGCCCCAGCATTTT	CASSLTGNSNQPQHF